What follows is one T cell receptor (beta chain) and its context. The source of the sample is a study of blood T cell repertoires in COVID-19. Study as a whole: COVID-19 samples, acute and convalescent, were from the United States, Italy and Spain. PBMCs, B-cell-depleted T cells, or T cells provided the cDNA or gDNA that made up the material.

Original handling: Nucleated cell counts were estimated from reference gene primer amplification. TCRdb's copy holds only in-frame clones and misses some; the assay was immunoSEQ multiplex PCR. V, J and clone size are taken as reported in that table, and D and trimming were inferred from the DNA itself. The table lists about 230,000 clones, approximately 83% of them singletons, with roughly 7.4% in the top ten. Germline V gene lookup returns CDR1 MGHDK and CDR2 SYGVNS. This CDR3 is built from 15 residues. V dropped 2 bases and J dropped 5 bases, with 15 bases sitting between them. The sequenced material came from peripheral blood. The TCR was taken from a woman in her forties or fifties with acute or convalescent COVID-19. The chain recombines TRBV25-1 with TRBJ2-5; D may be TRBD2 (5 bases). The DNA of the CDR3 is TGTGCCAGCAGTGAAAGGAGGATAGTAATGGAGACCCAGTACTTC. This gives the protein CASSERRIVMETQYF.